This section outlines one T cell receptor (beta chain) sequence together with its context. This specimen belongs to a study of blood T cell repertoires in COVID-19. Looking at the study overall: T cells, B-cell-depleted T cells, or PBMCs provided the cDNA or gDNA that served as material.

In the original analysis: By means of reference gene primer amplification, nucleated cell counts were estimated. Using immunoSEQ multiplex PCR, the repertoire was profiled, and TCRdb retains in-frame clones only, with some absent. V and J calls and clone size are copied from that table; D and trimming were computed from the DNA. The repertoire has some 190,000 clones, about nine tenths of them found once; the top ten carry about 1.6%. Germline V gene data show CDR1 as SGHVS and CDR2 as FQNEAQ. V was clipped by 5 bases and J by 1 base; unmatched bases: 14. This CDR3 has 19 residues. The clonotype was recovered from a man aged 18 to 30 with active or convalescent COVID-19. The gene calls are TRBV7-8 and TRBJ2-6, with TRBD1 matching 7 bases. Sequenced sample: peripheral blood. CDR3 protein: CASSPWTGIIISGANVLTF. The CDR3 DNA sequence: TGTGCCAGCAGCCCGTGGACAGGTATTATTATATCTGGGGCCAACGTCCTGACTTTC.